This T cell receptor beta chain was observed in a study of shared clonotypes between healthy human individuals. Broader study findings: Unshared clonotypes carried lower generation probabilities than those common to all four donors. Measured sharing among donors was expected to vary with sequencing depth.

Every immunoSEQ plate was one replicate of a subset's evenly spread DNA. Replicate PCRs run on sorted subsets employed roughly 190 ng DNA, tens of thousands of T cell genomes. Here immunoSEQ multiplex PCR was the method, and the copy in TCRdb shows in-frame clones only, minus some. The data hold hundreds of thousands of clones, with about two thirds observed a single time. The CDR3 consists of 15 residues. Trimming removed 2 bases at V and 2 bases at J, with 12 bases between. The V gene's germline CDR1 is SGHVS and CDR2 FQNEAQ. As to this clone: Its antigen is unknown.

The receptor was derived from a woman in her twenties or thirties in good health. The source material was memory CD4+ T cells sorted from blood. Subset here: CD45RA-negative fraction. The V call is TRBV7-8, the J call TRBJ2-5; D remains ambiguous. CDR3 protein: CASSLPPGRQETQYF. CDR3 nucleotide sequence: TGTGCCAGCAGCTTACCCCCTGGACGGCAAGAGACCCAGTACTTC.